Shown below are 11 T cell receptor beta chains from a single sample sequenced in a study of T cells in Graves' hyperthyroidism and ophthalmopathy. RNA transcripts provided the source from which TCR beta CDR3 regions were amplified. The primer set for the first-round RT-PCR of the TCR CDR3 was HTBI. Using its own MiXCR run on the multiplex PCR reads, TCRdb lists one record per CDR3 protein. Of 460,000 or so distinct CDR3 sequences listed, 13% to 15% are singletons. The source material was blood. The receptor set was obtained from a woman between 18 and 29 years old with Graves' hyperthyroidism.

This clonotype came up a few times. CDR3 in DNA: TGTGCCAGCAGCCAAGAGGGAGTGTGGGGCTACACCTTC. The encoded protein is CASSQEGVWGYTF. The gene calls are TRBV14 and TRBJ1-2; no clear D gene. CDR3 length: 13 amino acids. CDR1 and CDR2 from the germline V gene are SGHDN and FVKESK. Trimming shortened V by 0 bases and J by 8 bases, and 10 bases separated the two germline ends.

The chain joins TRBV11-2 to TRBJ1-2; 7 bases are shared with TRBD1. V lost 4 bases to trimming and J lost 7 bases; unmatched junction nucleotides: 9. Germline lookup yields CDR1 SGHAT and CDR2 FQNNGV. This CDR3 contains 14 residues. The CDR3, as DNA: TGTGCCAGCAGCTCAGGGACAGCCGCCGCTGGCTACACCTTC. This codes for CASSSGTAAAGYTF.

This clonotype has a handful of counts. CDR3 protein: CASSQTTVNTGELFF. The CDR3 bases are TGCGCCAGCAGCCAAACCACAGTGAACACCGGGGAGCTGTTTTTT. The rearrangement links TRBV4-1 to TRBJ2-2; D ambiguous. The germline gives CDR1 MGHRA, CDR2 YSYEKL. V gave up 2 bases and J gave up 1 base, with 8 bases separating them. This CDR3 contains 15 residues.

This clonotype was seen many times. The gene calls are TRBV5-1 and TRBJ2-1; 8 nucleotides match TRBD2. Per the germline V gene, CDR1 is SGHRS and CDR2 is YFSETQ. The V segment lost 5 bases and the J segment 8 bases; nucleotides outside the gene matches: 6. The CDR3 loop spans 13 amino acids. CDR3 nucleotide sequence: TGCGCCAGCAGTGCCCTAGCGGGTGATGAGCAGTTCTTC. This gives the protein CASSALAGDEQFF.

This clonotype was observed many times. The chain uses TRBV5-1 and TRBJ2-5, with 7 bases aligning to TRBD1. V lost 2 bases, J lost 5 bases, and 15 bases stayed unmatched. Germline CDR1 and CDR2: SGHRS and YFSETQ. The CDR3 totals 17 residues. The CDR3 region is CASSLRNHQGVVETQYF. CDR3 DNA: TGCGCCAGCAGCTTACGGAATCACCAGGGGGTTGTGGAGACCCAGTACTTC. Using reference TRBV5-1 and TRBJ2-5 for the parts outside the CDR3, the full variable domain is KAGVTQTPRYLIKTRGQQVTLSCSPISGHRSVSWYQQTPGQGLQFLFEYFSETQRNKGNFPGRFSGRQFSNSRSEMNVSTLELGDSALYLCASSLRNHQGVVETQYFGPGTRLLVL.

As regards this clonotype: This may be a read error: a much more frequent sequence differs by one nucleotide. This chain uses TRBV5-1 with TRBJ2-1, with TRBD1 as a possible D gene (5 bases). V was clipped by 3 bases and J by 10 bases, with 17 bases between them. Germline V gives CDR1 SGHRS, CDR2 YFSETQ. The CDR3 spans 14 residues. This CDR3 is CASSSSLGVGEQFF. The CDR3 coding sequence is TGCGCCAGCAGCTCAAGCTTAGGGGTGGGCGAGCAGTTCTTC.

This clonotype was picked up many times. The CDR3 nucleotides read TGTGCCAGCGCCTCTAGCAGACAAGAGACCCAGTACTTC. Translating it yields CASASSRQETQYF. V is TRBV2 and J is TRBJ2-5; tentative D call: TRBD2 (5 bases). The length of the CDR3 is 13 residues. The germline V gene has CDR1 SNHLY and CDR2 FYNNEI. Trimming left V 8 bases short and J 2 bases short, with 12 bases between.

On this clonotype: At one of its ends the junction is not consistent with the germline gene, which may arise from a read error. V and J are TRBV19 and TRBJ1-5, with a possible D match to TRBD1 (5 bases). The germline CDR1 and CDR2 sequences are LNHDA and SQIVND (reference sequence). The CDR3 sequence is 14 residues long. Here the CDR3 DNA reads TGTGCCAGTACCCTAGACAGTCCCAATCGGCCCCAGCATTTT. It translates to CASTLDSPNRPQHF.

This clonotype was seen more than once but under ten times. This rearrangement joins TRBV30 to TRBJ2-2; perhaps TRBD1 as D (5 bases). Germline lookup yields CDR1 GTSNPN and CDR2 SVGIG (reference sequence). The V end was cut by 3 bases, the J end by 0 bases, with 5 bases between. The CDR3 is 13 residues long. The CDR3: CAWRGANTGELFF. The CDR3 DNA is TGTGCCTGGAGAGGGGCGAACACCGGGGAGCTGTTTTTT.

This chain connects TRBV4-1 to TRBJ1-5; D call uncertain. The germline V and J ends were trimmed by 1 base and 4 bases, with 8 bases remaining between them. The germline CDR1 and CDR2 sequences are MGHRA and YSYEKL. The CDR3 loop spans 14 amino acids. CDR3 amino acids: CASSQGGWNQPQHF. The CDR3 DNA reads TGCGCCAGCAGCCAAGGGGGATGGAATCAGCCCCAGCATTTT.

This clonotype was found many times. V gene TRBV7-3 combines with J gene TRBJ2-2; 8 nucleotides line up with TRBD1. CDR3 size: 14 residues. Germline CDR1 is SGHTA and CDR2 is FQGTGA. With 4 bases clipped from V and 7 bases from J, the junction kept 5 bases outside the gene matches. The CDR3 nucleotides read TGTGCCAGCAGCTCCCGACAGGGGTTCGGGGAGCTGTTTTTT. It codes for CASSSRQGFGELFF.